This record concerns one TCR beta chain sequence. No antigen is known for it. The data derive from a study of Ad26.COV2.S vaccination and SARS-CoV-2 variants. Study details: Once or twice, 56 days apart, Ad26.COV2.S was delivered intramuscularly.

The data were produced by immunoSEQ multiplex PCR, yet TCRdb's version contains in-frame clones alone and is incomplete. This table holds 350,000 to 450,000 clones, around nine tenths found once. The study, taken as a whole, reports: Similar non-spike TCR breadth was observed in recipients of vaccine and of placebo. There was a possibility that the TCR breadth and depth analyses underestimated total T cell responses.

Treatment in this sample: around 19 received Ad26.COV2.S at low or high dose, single or two shots; about 5 received placebo; per-sample allocation not given. It was on day 63 after the first vaccine or placebo injection that samples were taken. Germline values: CDR1 MGHRA, CDR2 YSYEKL. The length of the CDR3 is 15 residues. The V gene lost 2 bases and the J gene lost 2 bases, with 12 bases spanning the gap. Sequencing was performed on peripheral blood, taken in a trial of Ad26.COV2.S vaccine versus placebo. This receptor was taken from a person aged 18-65 years who received the Ad26.COV2.S COVID-19 vaccine or a placebo. The V and J genes are TRBV4-1 and TRBJ1-1; possible D gene TRBD1, 5 bases. The CDR3 nucleotides read TGCGCCAGCAGCCAACCGGGACGTACCAACACTGAAGCTTTCTTT. Protein: CASSQPGRTNTEAFF.